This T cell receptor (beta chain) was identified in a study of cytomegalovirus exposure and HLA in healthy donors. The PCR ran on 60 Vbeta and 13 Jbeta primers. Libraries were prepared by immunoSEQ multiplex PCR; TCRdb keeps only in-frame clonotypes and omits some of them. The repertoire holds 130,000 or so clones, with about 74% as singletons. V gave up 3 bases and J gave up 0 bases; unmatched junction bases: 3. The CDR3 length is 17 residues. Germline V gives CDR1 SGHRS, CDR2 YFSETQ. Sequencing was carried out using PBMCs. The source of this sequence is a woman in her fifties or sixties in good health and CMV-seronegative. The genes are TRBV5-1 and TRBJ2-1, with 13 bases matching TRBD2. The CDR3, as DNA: TGCGCCAGCAGCTGGTGGACTAGCGGGAGCTCCTACAATGAGCAGTTCTTC. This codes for CASSWWTSGSSYNEQFF.